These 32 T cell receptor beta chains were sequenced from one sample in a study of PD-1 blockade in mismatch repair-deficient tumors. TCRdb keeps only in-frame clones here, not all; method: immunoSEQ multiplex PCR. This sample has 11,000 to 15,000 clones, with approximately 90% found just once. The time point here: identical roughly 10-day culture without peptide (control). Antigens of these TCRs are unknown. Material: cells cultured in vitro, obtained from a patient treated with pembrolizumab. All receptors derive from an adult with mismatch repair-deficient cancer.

This chain's CDR3 is CSVADSNTGELFF. The CDR3 coding sequence is TGCAGCGTCGCGGACAGCAACACCGGGGAGCTGTTTTTT. The V gene is TRBV29-1, the J gene TRBJ2-2, with D maybe TRBD1 (6 bases). This CDR3 comprises 13 residues. Germline V CDR1 and CDR2: SQVTM, ANQGSEA. The germline V and J ends were trimmed by 6 bases and 2 bases, with 10 bases remaining between them.

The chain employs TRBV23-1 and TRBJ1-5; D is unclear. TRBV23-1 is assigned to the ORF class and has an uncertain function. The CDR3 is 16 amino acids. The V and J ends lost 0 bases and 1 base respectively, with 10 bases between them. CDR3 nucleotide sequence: TGCGCCAGCAGTCAATCTCTGGTTCAAAGCAATCAGCCCCAGCATTTT. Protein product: CASSQSLVQSNQPQHF.

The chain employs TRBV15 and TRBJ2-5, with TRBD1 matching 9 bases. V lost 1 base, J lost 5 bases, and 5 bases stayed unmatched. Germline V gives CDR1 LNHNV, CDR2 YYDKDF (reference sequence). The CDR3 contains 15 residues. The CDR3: CATSRGGQGWETQYF. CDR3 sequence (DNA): TGTGCCACCAGCAGAGGGGGACAGGGATGGGAGACCCAGTACTTC.

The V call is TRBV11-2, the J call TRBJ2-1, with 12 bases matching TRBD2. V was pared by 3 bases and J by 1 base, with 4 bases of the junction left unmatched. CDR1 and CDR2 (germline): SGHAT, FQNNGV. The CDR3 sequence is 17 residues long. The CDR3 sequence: CASSFLLAGGSYNEQFF. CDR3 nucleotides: TGTGCCAGCAGCTTCCTTCTAGCGGGAGGGTCCTACAATGAGCAGTTCTTC.

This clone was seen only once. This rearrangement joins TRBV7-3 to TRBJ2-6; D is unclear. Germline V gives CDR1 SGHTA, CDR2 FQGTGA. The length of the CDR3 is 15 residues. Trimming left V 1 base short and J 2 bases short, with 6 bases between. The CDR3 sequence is CASSLKGPGANVLTF. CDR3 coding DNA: TGTGCCAGCAGCTTAAAAGGGCCTGGGGCCAACGTCCTGACTTTC.

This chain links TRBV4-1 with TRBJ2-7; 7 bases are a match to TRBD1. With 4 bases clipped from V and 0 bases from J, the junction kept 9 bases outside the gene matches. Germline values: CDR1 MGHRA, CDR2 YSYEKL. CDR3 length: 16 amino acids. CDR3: CASSLGTASSSYEQYF. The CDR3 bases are TGCGCCAGCAGCCTCGGGACAGCCTCTTCCTCCTACGAGCAGTACTTC.

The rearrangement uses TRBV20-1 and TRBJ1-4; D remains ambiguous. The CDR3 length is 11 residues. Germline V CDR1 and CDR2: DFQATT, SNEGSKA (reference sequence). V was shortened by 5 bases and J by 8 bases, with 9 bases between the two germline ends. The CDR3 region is CSAGRLEKLFF. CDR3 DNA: TGCAGTGCTGGACGACTGGAAAAACTGTTTTTT.

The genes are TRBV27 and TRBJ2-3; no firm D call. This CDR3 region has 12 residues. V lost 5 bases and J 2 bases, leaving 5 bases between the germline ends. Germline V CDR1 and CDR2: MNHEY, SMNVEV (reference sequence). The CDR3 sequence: CASSTLTDTQYF. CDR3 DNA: TGTGCCAGCAGTACTCTCACAGATACGCAGTATTTT.

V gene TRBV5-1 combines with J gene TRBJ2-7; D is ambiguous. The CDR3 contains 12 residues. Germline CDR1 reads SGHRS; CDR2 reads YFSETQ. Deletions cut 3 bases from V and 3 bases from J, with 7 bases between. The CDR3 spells CASSSGYYEQYF. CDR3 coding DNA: TGCGCCAGCAGCTCGGGTTACTACGAGCAGTACTTC.

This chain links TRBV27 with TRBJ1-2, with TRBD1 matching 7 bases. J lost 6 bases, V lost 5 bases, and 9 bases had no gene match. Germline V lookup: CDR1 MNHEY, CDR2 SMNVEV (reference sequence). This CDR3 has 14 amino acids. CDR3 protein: CASSLRQGLNGYTF. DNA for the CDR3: TGTGCCAGCAGTCTCAGACAGGGTCTAAATGGCTACACCTTC.

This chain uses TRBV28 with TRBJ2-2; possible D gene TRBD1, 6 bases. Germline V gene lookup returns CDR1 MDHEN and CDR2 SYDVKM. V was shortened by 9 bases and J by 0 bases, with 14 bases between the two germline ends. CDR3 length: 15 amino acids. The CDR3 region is CASVPHRANTGELFF. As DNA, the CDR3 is TGTGCCAGTGTCCCCCACAGGGCGAACACCGGGGAGCTGTTTTTT.

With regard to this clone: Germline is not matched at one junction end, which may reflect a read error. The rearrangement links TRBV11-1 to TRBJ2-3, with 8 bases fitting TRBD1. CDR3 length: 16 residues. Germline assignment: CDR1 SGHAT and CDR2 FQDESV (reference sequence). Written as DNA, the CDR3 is TGTGCCAGCAGCTTGGCCCCGGCAGGGGGCACGGATACGCAGTATTTT. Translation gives CASSLAPAGGTDTQYF.

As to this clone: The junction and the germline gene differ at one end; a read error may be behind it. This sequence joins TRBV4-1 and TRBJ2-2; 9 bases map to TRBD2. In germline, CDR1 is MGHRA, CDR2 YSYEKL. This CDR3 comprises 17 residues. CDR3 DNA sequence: TGCGTCAGCAGCCCTGATAAAGCGGGAGGAATAGCCGGGGAGCTGTTTTTT. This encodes CVSSPDKAGGIAGELFF.

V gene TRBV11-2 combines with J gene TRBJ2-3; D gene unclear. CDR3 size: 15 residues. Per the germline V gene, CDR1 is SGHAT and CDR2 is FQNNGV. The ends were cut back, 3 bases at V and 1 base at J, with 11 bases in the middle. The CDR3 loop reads CASSLLAIGTDTQYF. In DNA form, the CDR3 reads TGTGCCAGCAGCTTGTTAGCTATTGGCACAGATACGCAGTATTTT.

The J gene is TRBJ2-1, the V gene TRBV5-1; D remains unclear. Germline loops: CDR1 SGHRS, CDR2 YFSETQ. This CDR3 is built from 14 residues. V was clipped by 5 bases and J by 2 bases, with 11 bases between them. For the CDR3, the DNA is TGCGCCAGCAGGATCCAACCTACCTACAATGAGCAGTTCTTC. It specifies CASRIQPTYNEQFF.

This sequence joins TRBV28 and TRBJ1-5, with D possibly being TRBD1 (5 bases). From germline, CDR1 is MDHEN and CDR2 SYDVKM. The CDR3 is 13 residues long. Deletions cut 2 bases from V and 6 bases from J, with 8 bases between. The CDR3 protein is CASSLVGTQPQHF. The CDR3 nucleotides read TGTGCCAGCAGTTTAGTTGGGACTCAGCCCCAGCATTTT.

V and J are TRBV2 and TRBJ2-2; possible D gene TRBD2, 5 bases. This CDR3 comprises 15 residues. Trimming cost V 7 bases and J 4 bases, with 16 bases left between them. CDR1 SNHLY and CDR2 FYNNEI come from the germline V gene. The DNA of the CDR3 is TGTGCCAGCATCAAAAGCAAGAGGGCCACCGGGGAGCTGTTTTTT. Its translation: CASIKSKRATGELFF.

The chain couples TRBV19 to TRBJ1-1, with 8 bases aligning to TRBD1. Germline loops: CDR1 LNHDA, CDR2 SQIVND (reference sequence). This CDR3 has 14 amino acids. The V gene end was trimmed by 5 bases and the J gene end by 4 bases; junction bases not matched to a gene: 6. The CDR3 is CASSARQGSTEAFF. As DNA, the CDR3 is TGTGCCAGTAGTGCCCGACAGGGGAGCACTGAAGCTTTCTTT.

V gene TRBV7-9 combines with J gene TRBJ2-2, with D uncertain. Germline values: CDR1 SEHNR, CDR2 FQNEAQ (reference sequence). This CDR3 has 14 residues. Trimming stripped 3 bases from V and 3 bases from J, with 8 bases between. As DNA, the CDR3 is TGTGCCAGCAGCTTCGACACGGACACCGGGGAGCTGTTTTTT. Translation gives CASSFDTDTGELFF.

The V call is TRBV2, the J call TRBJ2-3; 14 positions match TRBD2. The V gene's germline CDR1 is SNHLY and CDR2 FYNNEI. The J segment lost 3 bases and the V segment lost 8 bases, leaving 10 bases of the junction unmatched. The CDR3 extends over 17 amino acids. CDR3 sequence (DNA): TGTGCCAGCCGCAGGGAGACTAGCGGGAGGGATACAGATACGCAGTATTTT. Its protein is CASRRETSGRDTDTQYF.

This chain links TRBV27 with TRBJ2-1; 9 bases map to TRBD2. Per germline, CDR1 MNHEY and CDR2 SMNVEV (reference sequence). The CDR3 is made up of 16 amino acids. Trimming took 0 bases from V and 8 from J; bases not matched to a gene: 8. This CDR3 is CASSLSAGTSRHEQFF. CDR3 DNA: TGTGCCAGCAGTTTATCTGCGGGGACTAGCCGCCATGAGCAGTTCTTC.

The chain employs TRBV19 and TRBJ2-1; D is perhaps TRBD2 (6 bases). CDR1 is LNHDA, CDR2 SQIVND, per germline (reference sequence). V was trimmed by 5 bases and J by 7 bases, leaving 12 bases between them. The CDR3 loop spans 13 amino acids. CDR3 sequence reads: CASSPGGWNEQFF. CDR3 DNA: TGTGCCAGTAGTCCCGGGGGTTGGAATGAGCAGTTCTTC.

CDR3 residues: CASSLAGIEAFF. For the CDR3, the DNA is TGCGCCAGCAGCTTGGCCGGGATTGAAGCTTTCTTT. The chain is built from TRBV5-1 and TRBJ1-1, with D unclear. The germline V gene has CDR1 SGHRS and CDR2 YFSETQ. The germline V and J ends were trimmed by 0 bases and 7 bases, with 7 bases remaining between them. The CDR3 loop spans 12 amino acids.

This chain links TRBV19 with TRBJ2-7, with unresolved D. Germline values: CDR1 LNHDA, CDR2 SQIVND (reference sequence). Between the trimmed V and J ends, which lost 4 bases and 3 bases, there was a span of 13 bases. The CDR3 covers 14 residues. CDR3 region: CASSKGQTFYEQYF. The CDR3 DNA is TGTGCCAGTAGTAAGGGCCAGACCTTCTACGAGCAGTACTTC.

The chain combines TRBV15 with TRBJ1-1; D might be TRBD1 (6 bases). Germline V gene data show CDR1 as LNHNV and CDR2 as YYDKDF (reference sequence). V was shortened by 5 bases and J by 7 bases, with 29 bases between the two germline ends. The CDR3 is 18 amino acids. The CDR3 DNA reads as TGTGCCACCAGCGAAACCCCAACAGGGCCGGCTATACAGGGTGAAGCTTTCTTT. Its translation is CATSETPTGPAIQGEAFF.

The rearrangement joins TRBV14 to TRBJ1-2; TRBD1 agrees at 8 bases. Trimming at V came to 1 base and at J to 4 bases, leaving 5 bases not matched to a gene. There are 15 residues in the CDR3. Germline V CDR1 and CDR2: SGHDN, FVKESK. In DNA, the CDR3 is TGTGCCAGCAGCCAAGTCCCAGGGGGCGTCTATGGCTACACCTTC. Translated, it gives CASSQVPGGVYGYTF.

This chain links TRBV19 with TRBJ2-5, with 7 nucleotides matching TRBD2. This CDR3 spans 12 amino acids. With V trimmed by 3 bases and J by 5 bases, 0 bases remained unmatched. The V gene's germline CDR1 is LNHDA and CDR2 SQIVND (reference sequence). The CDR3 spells CASSMGGETQYF. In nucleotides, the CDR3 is TGTGCCAGTAGTATGGGAGGGGAGACCCAGTACTTC.

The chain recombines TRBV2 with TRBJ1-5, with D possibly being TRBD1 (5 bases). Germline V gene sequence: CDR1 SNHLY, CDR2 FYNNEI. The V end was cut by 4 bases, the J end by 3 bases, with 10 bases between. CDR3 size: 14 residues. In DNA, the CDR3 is TGTGCCAGCAGTGTGAGGGGTCCCAATCAGCCCCAGCATTTT. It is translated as CASSVRGPNQPQHF.

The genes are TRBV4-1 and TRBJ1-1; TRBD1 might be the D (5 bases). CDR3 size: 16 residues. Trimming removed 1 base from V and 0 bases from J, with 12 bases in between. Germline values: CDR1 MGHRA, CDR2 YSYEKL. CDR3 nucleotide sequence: TGCGCCAGCAGCCAAGGCTATCGGGGGGTGAACACTGAAGCTTTCTTT. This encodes CASSQGYRGVNTEAFF.

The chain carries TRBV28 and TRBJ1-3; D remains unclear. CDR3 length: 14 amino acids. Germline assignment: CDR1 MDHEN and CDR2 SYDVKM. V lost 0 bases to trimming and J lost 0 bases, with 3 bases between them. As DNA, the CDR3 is TGTGCCAGCAGTTTATGGGACTCTGGAAACACCATATATTTT. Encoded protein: CASSLWDSGNTIYF.

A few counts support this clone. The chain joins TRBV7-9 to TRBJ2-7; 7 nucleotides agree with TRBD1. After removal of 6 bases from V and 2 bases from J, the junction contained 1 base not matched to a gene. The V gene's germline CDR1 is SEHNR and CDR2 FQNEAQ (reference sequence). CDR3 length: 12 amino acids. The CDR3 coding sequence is TGTGCCAGCAGAGGACAGGCCTACGAGCAGTACTTC. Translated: CASRGQAYEQYF. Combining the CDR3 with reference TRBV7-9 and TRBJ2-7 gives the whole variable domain DTGVSQNPRHKITKRGQNVTFRCDPISEHNRLYWYRQTLGQGPEFLTYFQNEAQLEKSRLLSDRFSAERPKGSFSTLEIQRTEQGDSAMYLCASRGQAYEQYFGPGTRLTVT.

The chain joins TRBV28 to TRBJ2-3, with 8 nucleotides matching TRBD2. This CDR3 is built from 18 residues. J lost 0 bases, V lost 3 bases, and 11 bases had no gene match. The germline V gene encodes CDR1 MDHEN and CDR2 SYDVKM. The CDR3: CASSFVAGLLRSTDTQYF. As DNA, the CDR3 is TGTGCCAGCAGTTTTGTAGCGGGATTATTAAGGAGCACAGATACGCAGTATTTT. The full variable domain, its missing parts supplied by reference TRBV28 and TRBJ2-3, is DVKVTQSSRYLVKRTGEKVFLECVQDMDHENMFWYRQDPGLGLRLIYFSYDVKMKEKGDIPEGYSVSREKKERFSLILESASTNQTSMYLCASSFVAGLLRSTDTQYFGPGTRLTVL.